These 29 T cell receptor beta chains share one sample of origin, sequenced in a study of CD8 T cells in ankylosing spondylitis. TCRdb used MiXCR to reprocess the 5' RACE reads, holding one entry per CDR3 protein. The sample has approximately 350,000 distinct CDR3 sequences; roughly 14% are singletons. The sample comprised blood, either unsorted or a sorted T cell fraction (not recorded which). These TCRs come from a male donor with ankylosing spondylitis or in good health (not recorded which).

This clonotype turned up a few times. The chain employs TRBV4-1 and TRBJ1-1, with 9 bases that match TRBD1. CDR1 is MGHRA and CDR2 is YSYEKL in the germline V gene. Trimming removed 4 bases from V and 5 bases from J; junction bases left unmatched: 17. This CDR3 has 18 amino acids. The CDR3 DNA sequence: TGCGCCAGCAGCCTCCCCTCCGGACCCGGGACAGGGAGAACTGAAGCTTTCTTT. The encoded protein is CASSLPSGPGTGRTEAFF.

CDR3: CASSSGFGNTIYF. As DNA, the CDR3 is TGTGCCAGCAGCAGCGGGTTCGGAAACACCATATATTTT. The chain recombines TRBV6-1 with TRBJ1-3; no clear D gene. Germline-derived CDR1 and CDR2 are MNHNS and SASEGT. V shed 6 bases and J shed 4 bases, with 10 bases lying between them. This CDR3 has 13 residues.

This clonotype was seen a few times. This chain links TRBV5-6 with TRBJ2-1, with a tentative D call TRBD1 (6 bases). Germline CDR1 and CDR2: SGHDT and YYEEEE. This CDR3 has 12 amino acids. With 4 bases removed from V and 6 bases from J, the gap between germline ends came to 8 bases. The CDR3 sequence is CASSKDSNEQFF. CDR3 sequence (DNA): TGTGCCAGCAGCAAGGACAGCAATGAGCAGTTCTTC.

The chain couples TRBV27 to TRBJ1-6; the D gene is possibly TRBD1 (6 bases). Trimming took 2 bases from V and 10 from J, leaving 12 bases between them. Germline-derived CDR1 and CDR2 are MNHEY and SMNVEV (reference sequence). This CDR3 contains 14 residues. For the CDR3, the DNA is TGTGCCAGCAGTTTAGGCAGGAGGGGGTCACCCCTCCACTTT. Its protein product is CASSLGRRGSPLHF.

The CDR3 region has the DNA TGTGCCAGCAGTGAAGAGTTTGACACCCAGTACTTC. It encodes CASSEEFDTQYF. The chain carries TRBV2 and TRBJ2-5; the D is unclear. Germline CDR1 SNHLY, CDR2 FYNNEI. The V and J ends lost 1 base and 8 bases respectively, with 8 bases between them. This CDR3 contains 12 residues.

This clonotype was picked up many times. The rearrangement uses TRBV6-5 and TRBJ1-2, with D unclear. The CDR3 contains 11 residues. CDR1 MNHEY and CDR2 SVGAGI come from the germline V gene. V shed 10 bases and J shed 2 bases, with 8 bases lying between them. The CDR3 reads CATGSNYGYTF. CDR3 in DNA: TGTGCCACCGGGAGCAACTATGGCTACACCTTC.

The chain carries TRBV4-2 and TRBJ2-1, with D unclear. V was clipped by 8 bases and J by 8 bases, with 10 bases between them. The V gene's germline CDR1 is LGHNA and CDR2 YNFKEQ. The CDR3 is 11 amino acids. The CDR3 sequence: CASAGYYEQFF. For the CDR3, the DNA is TGTGCCAGCGCCGGTTATTATGAGCAGTTCTTC.

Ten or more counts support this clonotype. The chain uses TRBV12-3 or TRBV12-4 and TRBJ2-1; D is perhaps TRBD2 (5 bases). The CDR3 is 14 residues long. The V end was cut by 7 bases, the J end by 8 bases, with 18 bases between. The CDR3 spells CASTPRKSGDEQFF. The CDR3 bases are TGTGCCAGCACCCCCAGGAAGAGCGGCGATGAGCAGTTCTTC.

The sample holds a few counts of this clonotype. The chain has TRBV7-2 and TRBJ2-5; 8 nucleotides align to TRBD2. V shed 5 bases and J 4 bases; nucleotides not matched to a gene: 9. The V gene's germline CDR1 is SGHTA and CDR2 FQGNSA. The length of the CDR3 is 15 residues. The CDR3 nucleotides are TGTGCCAGCAGCGCATTAGCGGGGAAGGGAGAGACCCAGTACTTC. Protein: CASSALAGKGETQYF.

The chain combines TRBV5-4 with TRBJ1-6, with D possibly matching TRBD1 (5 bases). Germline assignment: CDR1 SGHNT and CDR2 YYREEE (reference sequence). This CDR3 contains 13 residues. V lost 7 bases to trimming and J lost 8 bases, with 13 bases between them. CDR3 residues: CASGGREDSPLHF. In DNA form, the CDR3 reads TGTGCCAGCGGGGGTAGGGAGGATTCACCCCTCCACTTT.

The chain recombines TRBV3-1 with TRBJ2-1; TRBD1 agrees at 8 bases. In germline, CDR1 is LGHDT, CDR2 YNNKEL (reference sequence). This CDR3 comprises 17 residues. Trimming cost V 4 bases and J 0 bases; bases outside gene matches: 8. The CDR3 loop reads CASSLRGQGASYNEQFF. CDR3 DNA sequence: TGTGCCAGCAGCCTCCGAGGGCAGGGGGCCTCCTACAATGAGCAGTTCTTC.

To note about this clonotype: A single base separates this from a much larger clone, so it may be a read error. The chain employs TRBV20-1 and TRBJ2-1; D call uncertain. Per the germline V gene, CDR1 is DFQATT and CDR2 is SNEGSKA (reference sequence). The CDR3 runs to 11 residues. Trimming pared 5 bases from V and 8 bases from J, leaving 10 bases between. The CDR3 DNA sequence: TGCAGTGCTCCCTGGAGCGATGAGCAGTTCTTC. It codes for CSAPWSDEQFF.

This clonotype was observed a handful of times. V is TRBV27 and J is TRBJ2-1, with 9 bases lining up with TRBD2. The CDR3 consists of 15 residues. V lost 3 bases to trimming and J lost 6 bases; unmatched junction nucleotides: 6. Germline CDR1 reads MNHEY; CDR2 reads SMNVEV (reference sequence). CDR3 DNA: TGTGCCAGCAGTTTCGGACTAGCGTACCTCAATGAGCAGTTCTTC. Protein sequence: CASSFGLAYLNEQFF.

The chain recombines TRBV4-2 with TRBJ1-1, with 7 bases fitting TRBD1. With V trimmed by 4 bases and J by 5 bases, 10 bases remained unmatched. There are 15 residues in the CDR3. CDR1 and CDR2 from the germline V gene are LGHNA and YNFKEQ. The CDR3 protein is CASSPMEGARTEAFF. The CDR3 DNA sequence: TGTGCCAGCAGCCCCATGGAGGGGGCTAGGACTGAAGCTTTCTTT.

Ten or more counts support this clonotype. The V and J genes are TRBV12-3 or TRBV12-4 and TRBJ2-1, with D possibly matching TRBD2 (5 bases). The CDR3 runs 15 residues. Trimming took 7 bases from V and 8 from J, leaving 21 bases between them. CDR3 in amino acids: CASTLAKLRIDEQFF. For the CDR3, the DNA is TGTGCCAGCACCCTAGCTAAACTCAGGATCGATGAGCAGTTCTTC.

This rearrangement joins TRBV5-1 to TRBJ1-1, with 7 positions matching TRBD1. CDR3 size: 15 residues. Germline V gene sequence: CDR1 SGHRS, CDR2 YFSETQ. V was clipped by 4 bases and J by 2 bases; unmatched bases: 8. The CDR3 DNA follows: TGCGCCAGCAGCAGGAACAGGGGATTAAACACTGAAGCTTTCTTT. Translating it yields CASSRNRGLNTEAFF.

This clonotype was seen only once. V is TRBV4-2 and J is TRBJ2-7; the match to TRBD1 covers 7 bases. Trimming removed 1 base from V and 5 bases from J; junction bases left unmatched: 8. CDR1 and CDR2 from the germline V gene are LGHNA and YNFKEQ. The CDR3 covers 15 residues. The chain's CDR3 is CASSQVYRQGHEQYF. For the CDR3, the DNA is TGTGCCAGCAGCCAAGTTTACCGACAGGGCCACGAGCAGTACTTC.

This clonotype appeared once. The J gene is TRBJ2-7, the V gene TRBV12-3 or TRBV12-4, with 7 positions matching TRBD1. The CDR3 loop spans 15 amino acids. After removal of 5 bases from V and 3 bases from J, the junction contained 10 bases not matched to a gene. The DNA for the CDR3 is TGTGCCAGCAGTGTTTCCGGGACAGCCAACTACGAGCAGTACTTC. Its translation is CASSVSGTANYEQYF.

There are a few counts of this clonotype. The DNA for the CDR3 is TGCGCCAGCAGCTTTGGAGGGACGATGAACCCCCCAAAGACCCAGTACTTC. Residues: CASSFGGTMNPPKTQYF. V is TRBV5-1 and J is TRBJ2-5; possibly TRBD2 for D (6 bases). CDR1 is SGHRS and CDR2 is YFSETQ in the germline V gene. CDR3 length: 17 amino acids. Trimming shortened V by 2 bases and J by 6 bases, and 23 bases separated the two germline ends.

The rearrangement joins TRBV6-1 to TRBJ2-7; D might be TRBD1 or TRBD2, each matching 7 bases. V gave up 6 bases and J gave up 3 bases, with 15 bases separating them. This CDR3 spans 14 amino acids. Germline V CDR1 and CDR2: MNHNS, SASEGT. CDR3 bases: TGTGCCAGCAGCTCGGGGGGACAGAACTACGAGCAGTACTTC. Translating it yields CASSSGGQNYEQYF.

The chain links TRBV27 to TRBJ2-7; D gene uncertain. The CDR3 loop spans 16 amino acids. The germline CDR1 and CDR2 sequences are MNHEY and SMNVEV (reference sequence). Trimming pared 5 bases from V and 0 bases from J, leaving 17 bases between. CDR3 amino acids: CASSKTPGRSSYEQYF. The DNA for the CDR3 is TGTGCCAGCAGTAAAACCCCGGGTCGAAGCTCCTACGAGCAGTACTTC.

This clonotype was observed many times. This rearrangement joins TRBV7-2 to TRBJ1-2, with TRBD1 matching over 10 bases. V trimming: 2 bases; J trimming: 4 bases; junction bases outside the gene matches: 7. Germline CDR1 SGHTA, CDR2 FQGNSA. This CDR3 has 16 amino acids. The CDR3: CASSLRAGDRGYGYTF. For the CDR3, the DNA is TGTGCCAGCAGCTTACGGGCGGGGGACAGGGGCTATGGCTACACCTTC. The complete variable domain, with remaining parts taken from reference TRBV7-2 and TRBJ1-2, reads GAGVSQSPSNKVTEKGKDVELRCDPISGHTALYWYRQSLGQGLEFLIYFQGNSAPDKSGLPSDRFSAERTGGSVSTLTIQRTQQEDSAVYLCASSLRAGDRGYGYTFGSGTRLTVV.

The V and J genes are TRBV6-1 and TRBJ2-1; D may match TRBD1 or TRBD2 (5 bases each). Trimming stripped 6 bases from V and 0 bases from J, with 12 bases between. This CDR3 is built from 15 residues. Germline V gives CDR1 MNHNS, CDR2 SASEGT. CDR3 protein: CASRRDRASYNEQFF. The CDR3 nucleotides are TGTGCCAGCAGAAGGGACCGCGCCTCCTACAATGAGCAGTTCTTC.

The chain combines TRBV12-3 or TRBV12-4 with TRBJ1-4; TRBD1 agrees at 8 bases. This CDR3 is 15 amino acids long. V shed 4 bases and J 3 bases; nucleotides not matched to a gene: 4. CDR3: CASSSGGIANEKLFF. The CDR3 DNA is TGTGCCAGCAGTTCAGGGGGCATAGCTAATGAAAAACTGTTTTTT.

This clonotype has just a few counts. The CDR3 nucleotides are TGTGCCAGCAGCCAAAACGTACGGGAGGGGGTAGAGCAGTTCTTC. This encodes CASSQNVREGVEQFF. The V gene is TRBV4-2, the J gene TRBJ2-1, with TRBD2 matching 8 bases. This CDR3 comprises 15 residues. The V gene end was trimmed by 2 bases and the J gene end by 10 bases; junction bases not matched to a gene: 10. Looked up from germline, CDR1 is LGHNA and CDR2 is YNFKEQ.

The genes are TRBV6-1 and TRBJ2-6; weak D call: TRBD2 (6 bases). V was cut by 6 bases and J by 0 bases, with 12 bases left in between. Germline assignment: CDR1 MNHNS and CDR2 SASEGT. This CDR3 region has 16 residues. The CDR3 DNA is TGTGCCAGCAGCTCGGGACTCCTCTCTGGGGCCAACGTCCTGACTTTC. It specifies CASSSGLLSGANVLTF.

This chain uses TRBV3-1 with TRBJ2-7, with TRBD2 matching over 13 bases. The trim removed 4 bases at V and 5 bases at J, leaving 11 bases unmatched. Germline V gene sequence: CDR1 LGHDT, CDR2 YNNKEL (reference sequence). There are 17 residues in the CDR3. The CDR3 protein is CASSRTSGGQFLHEQYF. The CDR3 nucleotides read TGTGCCAGCAGCCGGACTAGCGGGGGCCAATTCCTCCACGAGCAGTACTTC.

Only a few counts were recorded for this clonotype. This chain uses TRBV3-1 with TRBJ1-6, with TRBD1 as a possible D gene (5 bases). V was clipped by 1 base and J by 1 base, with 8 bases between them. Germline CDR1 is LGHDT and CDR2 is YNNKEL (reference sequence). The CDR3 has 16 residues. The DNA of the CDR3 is TGTGCCAGCAGCCAAGGAGGACATTCCTATAATTCACCCCTCCACTTT. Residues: CASSQGGHSYNSPLHF.

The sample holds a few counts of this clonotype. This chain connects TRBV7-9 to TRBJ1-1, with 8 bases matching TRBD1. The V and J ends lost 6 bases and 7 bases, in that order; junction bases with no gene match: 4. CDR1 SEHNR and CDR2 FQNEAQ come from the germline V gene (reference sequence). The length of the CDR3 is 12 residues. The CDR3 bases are TGTGCCAGCAGTTTTGACAGGGGTGAAGCTTTCTTT. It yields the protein CASSFDRGEAFF.